The 26 T cell receptor beta chains reported below all come from one sample, sequenced in a study of persistence of HIV-infected CD4 T cells. The libraries were made with immunoSEQ version 4 in survey mode. Clones were read by immunoSEQ multiplex PCR, and TCRdb kept only the in-frame ones, dropping some. The repertoire holds about 64,000 clones, more than 70% seen once, with approximately 1.7% in the top ten. These receptors' targets are unknown. Cells were stimulated with overlapping HIV-1 Gag 15-mer peptides. Sorted nonresponding memory CD4+ T cells were CD40L-negative, CD69-negative, CD45RO-high. This specimen was CD4+ T cells sorted from PBMCs after roughly 18-hour stimulation, taken from a patient who received antiretroviral therapy. These receptors were obtained from an adult man with HIV who was CMV-seropositive.

The CDR3 DNA reads as TGTGCCAGCTCAAGGGGTCCGGGCTCGGGCAATGAGCAGTTCTTC. Translating it yields CASSRGPGSGNEQFF. V gene TRBV18 combines with J gene TRBJ2-1; D perhaps matches TRBD1 (5 bases). Germline CDR1 and CDR2: KGHSH and LQKENI. The CDR3 covers 15 residues. Deletions cut 5 bases from V and 6 bases from J, with 17 bases between.

This chain joins TRBV7-9 and TRBJ1-1; D not resolved. The CDR3 contains 13 residues. The germline V gene encodes CDR1 SEHNR and CDR2 FQNEAQ (reference sequence). V lost 3 bases and J lost 7, with 12 bases in between. Here the CDR3 DNA reads TGTGCCAGCAGCTTTAGAGGTGGTCTTGAAGCTTTCTTT. Protein: CASSFRGGLEAFF.

This clone was found once. The chain has TRBV5-1 and TRBJ2-6, with D possibly TRBD2 on 5 matching bases. The CDR3 is made up of 15 amino acids. Germline CDR1 SGHRS, CDR2 YFSETQ. The germline V and J ends were trimmed by 0 bases and 2 bases, with 6 bases remaining between them. In DNA, the CDR3 is TGCGCCAGCAGCTTGGACGGGACTGGGGCCAACGTCCTGACTTTC. Amino acids: CASSLDGTGANVLTF.

The chain uses TRBV3-1 (or the pseudogene TRBV3-2) and TRBJ2-1; TRBD2 matches at 13 bases. This CDR3 has 16 amino acids. Per the germline V gene, CDR1 is LGHDT and CDR2 is YNNKEL (reference sequence). V lost 4 bases, J lost 10 bases, and 10 bases stayed unmatched. The CDR3 nucleotides are TGTGCCAGCAGCCGCACTAGCGGGGGGGCCTCATTAGAGCAGTTCTTC. Amino acid sequence: CASSRTSGGASLEQFF.

This sequence joins TRBV5-8 and TRBJ1-3, with no clear D. The CDR3 consists of 12 residues. Trimming took off 2 bases at V and 4 bases at J, with 4 bases between the two ends. Germline loops: CDR1 SGHTS, CDR2 YDEGEE. CDR3 nucleotides: TGTGCCAGCAGCTTACAGGGAAACACCATATATTTT. Its protein is CASSLQGNTIYF.

There are a few counts of this clone. V is TRBV2 and J is TRBJ2-2; D is possibly TRBD1 (5 bases). Per germline, CDR1 SNHLY and CDR2 FYNNEI. This CDR3 has 14 residues. V was pared by 5 bases and J by 1 base, with 8 bases between. The CDR3 DNA reads TGTGCCAGCAGTATTGACAGGAACACCGGGGAGCTGTTTTTT. This gives the protein CASSIDRNTGELFF.

The chain uses TRBV2 and TRBJ1-6; TRBD1 agrees at 10 bases. This CDR3 has 14 residues. Trimming cost V 8 bases and J 7 bases; bases outside gene matches: 5. The V gene's germline CDR1 is SNHLY and CDR2 FYNNEI. The CDR3 region has the DNA TGTGCCAGCCAATGGGGACAGGGGAATTCACCCCTCCACTTT. Its protein product is CASQWGQGNSPLHF. Full variable domain (remainder filled in from reference TRBV2 and TRBJ1-6): EPEVTQTPSHQVTQMGQEVILRCVPISNHLYFYWYRQILGQKVEFLVSFYNNEISEKSEIFDDQFSVERPDGSNFTLKIRSTKLEDSAMYFCASQWGQGNSPLHFGNGTRLTVT.

The genes are TRBV7-9 and TRBJ1-2; D uncertain. CDR3 length: 15 residues. Between the trimmed V and J ends, which lost 5 bases and 4 bases, there was a span of 17 bases. Germline V gives CDR1 SEHNR, CDR2 FQNEAQ (reference sequence). The CDR3 sequence is CASSPSRLHVYGYTF. CDR3 coding DNA: TGTGCCAGCAGCCCTAGTCGGCTTCACGTCTATGGCTACACCTTC.

This chain joins TRBV20-1 and TRBJ2-7; 9 bases align to TRBD1. The V gene end was trimmed by 3 bases and the J gene end by 6 bases; junction bases not matched to a gene: 12. The length of the CDR3 is 15 residues. Germline CDR1 is DFQATT and CDR2 is SNEGSKA (reference sequence). The DNA of the CDR3 is TGCAGTGCTAGTGCGGACAGGGGAGTTTTCCGCGAGCAGTACTTC. It translates to CSASADRGVFREQYF.

This clone has only a few counts. V and J are TRBV2 and TRBJ1-5; 8 bases map to TRBD1. The CDR3 extends over 13 amino acids. The germline CDR1 and CDR2 sequences are SNHLY and FYNNEI. J lost 5 bases, V lost 5 bases, and 2 bases had no gene match. CDR3 sequence reads: CASSSTGDQPQHF. In DNA form, the CDR3 reads TGTGCCAGCAGTTCGACAGGGGATCAGCCCCAGCATTTT.

This clone came up once. This chain connects TRBV19 to TRBJ2-3; D gene unclear. V was trimmed by 6 bases and J by 1 base, leaving 29 bases between them. Germline-derived CDR1 and CDR2 are LNHDA and SQIVND (reference sequence). This CDR3 spans 20 amino acids. The chain's CDR3 is CASRGRRAGEDAFRTDTQYF. The CDR3 region has the DNA TGTGCCAGTAGAGGACGGCGAGCAGGCGAGGATGCGTTCCGCACAGATACGCAGTATTTT. Using reference TRBV19 and TRBJ2-3 for the parts outside the CDR3, the full variable domain is DGGITQSPKYLFRKEGQNVTLSCEQNLNHDAMYWYRQDPGQGLRLIYYSQIVNDFQKGDIAEGYSVSREKKESFPLTVTSAQKNPTAFYLCASRGRRAGEDAFRTDTQYFGPGTRLTVL.

Points on this clone: Other nucleotide sequences from this sample produce the same CDR3. The genes are TRBV7-3 and TRBJ2-6; D is ambiguous. Germline CDR1 and CDR2: SGHTA and FQGTGA. Trimming took 0 bases from V and 1 from J, leaving 4 bases between them. The length of the CDR3 is 15 residues. This CDR3 is CASSLTRSGANVLTF. In DNA, the CDR3 is TGTGCCAGCAGCTTAACCCGGTCTGGGGCCAACGTCCTGACTTTC.

This clone was seen more than once but under ten times. This chain uses TRBV19 with TRBJ1-6, with 9 bases aligning to TRBD1. Germline CDR1 is LNHDA and CDR2 is SQIVND (reference sequence). This CDR3 has 16 amino acids. J was trimmed by 7 bases and V by 8 bases; bases with no gene match: 12. Here the CDR3 reads CASSALRGQGNSPLHF. The CDR3 DNA follows: TGTGCCAGTTCGGCCCTTAGGGGACAGGGAAATTCACCCCTCCACTTT.

The chain combines TRBV18 with TRBJ1-5; maybe TRBD1 (6 bases). Germline loops: CDR1 KGHSH, CDR2 LQKENI. This CDR3 spans 15 amino acids. The V end lost 3 bases, the J end lost 3 bases, and 12 bases lay between the germline ends. This CDR3 reads CASSPKPGDNQPQHF. The CDR3 bases are TGTGCCAGCTCACCTAAACCAGGGGACAATCAGCCCCAGCATTTT.

The J gene is TRBJ2-1, the V gene TRBV7-2, with TRBD2 identical over 8 bases. The V and J ends lost 7 bases and 5 bases, in that order; junction bases with no gene match: 10. The CDR3 totals 15 residues. Germline V gene lookup returns CDR1 SGHTA and CDR2 FQGNSA. DNA for the CDR3: TGTGCCAGCAAATCACCAACTAGCGGTGACAATGAGCAGTTCTTC. Encoded protein: CASKSPTSGDNEQFF.

This chain uses TRBV5-4 with TRBJ2-5; TRBD2 agrees at 9 bases. This CDR3 is 16 amino acids long. Germline V CDR1 and CDR2: SGHNT, YYREEE (reference sequence). After removal of 4 bases from V and 1 base from J, the junction contained 8 bases not matched to a gene. The CDR3 DNA reads as TGTGCCAGCAGCCAACGAGCGGGGGGAACCCAAGAGACCCAGTACTTC. This gives the protein CASSQRAGGTQETQYF.

J is TRBJ2-2 and V is TRBV25-1; D unclear. The V end lost 10 bases, the J end lost 1 base, and 4 bases lay between the germline ends. Germline V gives CDR1 MGHDK, CDR2 SYGVNS. CDR3 length equals 11 residues. This CDR3 reads CATGNTGELFF. The CDR3 nucleotides are TGTGCCACCGGGAACACCGGGGAGCTGTTTTTT. Together with reference TRBV25-1 and TRBJ2-2, the CDR3 gives the full variable domain: EADIYQTPRYLVIGTGKKITLECSQTMGHDKMYWYQQDPGMELHLIHYSYGVNSTEKGDLSSESTVSRIRTEHFPLTLESARPSHTSQYLCATGNTGELFFGEGSRLTVL.

The chain has TRBV6-1 and TRBJ2-7; D may be TRBD1 or TRBD2 (6 bases each). V lost 3 bases to trimming and J lost 1 base, with 19 bases between them. CDR3 size: 17 residues. CDR1 is MNHNS and CDR2 is SASEGT in the germline V gene. For the CDR3, the DNA is TGTGCCAGCAGTGACCTAATAGGGGGGTTAGTGTCCTACGAGCAGTACTTC. As protein: CASSDLIGGLVSYEQYF.

This clone was recorded a few times. This chain connects TRBV6-1 to TRBJ2-1; TRBD2 aligns across 16 bases. Germline V lookup: CDR1 MNHNS, CDR2 SASEGT. The CDR3 consists of 17 residues. J gave up 7 bases and V 2 bases, and 5 bases lay outside the gene matches. The CDR3 sequence: CASSETGLAGGRNEQFF. The CDR3 DNA reads as TGTGCCAGCAGTGAAACGGGACTAGCGGGGGGGCGGAATGAGCAGTTCTTC.

The chain couples TRBV6-4 to TRBJ2-1; possible D gene TRBD2, 5 bases. The CDR3 sequence is 15 residues long. The V end lost 8 bases, the J end lost 0 bases, and 14 bases lay between the germline ends. Per germline, CDR1 MRHNA and CDR2 SNTAGT. The CDR3 DNA is TGTGCCAGCGGTCCCTCGGGGAGCTCCTACAATGAGCAGTTCTTC. It is translated as CASGPSGSSYNEQFF.

This CDR3 reads CASSPTGYRGEKLFF. The CDR3, as DNA: TGTGCCAGCAGCCCGACAGGGTATCGAGGTGAAAAACTGTTTTTT. The chain links TRBV5-6 to TRBJ1-4; 7 nucleotides match TRBD1. Germline-derived CDR1 and CDR2 are SGHDT and YYEEEE. V was clipped by 4 bases and J by 7 bases; unmatched bases: 10. This CDR3 is built from 15 residues.

This clone was seen a handful of times. CDR3 coding DNA: TGTGCCAGCCAGAGGGTAACAGGGCCTTCCGAGCAGTACTTC. Amino acid sequence: CASQRVTGPSEQYF. V is TRBV2 and J is TRBJ2-7, with a weak D call TRBD1 (6 bases). Germline V gene lookup returns CDR1 SNHLY and CDR2 FYNNEI. The CDR3 loop spans 14 amino acids. Trimming stripped 8 bases from V and 6 bases from J, with 20 bases between.

The gene calls are TRBV6-5 and TRBJ1-4; D might be TRBD1 (6 bases). The ends were cut back, 6 bases at V and 7 bases at J, with 9 bases in the middle. From germline, CDR1 is MNHEY and CDR2 SVGAGI. This CDR3 is 12 amino acids long. The CDR3 sequence is CASRQGSEKLFF. CDR3 DNA sequence: TGTGCCAGCAGACAGGGAAGTGAAAAACTGTTTTTT.

The rearrangement joins TRBV19 to TRBJ1-3, with D perhaps matching TRBD1 (5 bases). This CDR3 is built from 16 residues. CDR1 and CDR2 from the germline V gene are LNHDA and SQIVND (reference sequence). The V and J ends lost 7 bases and 0 bases respectively, with 16 bases between them. The CDR3 nucleotides are TGTGCCAGTACCCCGGGGACCGCTAACTCTGGAAACACCATATATTTT. Protein product: CASTPGTANSGNTIYF.

This clone came up a few times. The V and J genes are TRBV2 and TRBJ2-7; either TRBD1 or TRBD2 may supply D (5 bases each). CDR1 and CDR2 from the germline V gene are SNHLY and FYNNEI. Trimming pared 10 bases from V and 3 bases from J, leaving 10 bases between. CDR3 length equals 11 residues. Written as DNA, the CDR3 is TGTGCCACCGGGGCAGACTACGAGCAGTACTTC. This encodes CATGADYEQYF.

CDR3 DNA: TGCGCCAGCAGCTTGGGTCACGGTACCACAGATACGCAGTATTTT. It specifies CASSLGHGTTDTQYF. The chain combines TRBV5-1 with TRBJ2-3; D not certain. Trimming removed 0 bases from V and 2 bases from J, with 10 bases in between. The length of the CDR3 is 15 residues. CDR1 is SGHRS, CDR2 YFSETQ, per germline.